Listed below are T cell receptor beta chains from one sample, sequenced in a study of blood T cell repertoires in COVID-19. Some clones are missing from TCRdb's copy, which holds only in-frame ones; the method was immunoSEQ multiplex PCR. The table shows about 240,000 clones, with approximately 83% occurring only once. Sequenced: peripheral blood. The receptors derive from a man aged 25 to 40 who had recovered from COVID-19. The CDR3 runs from the conserved cysteine through the conserved F or W. The D gene is left open where the match is weak. Clone size is given for some rows only: seen once, a few or many times, or a class if the clone is expanded.

>TRBV6-2/TRBV6-3|few|TRBJ1-2|NA
TGTGCCAGCAGTGAGGACAGCTATGGCTACACCTTC
CASSEDSYGYTF
>TRBV11-2|NA|TRBJ1-3|NA
TGTGCCAGCAGTCATTTCCGGGGGGCTGGAAACACCATATATTTT
CASSHFRGAGNTIYF
>TRBV18|NA|TRBJ2-5|NA
TGTGCCAGCTCACCGTTCACATGGGCCTCTCAAGAGACCCAGTACTTC
CASSPFTWASQETQYF
>TRBV5-1|few|TRBJ1-1|TRBD1
TGCGCCAGCAGCTGGGGACAGGGGAACACTGAAGCTTTCTTT
CASSWGQGNTEAFF
>TRBV28|NA|TRBJ1-3|TRBD1
TGTGCCAGCAACGTCGGGACAGTCTCTGGAAACACCATATATTTT
CASNVGTVSGNTIYF
>TRBV19|NA|TRBJ1-3|NA
TGTGCCAGTAGGGAGTCCGGAAACACCATATATTTT
CASRESGNTIYF
>TRBV5-6|NA|TRBJ2-3|NA
TGTGCCAGCAGCGGGGACCTGGACAGCCTCACAGATACGCAGTATTTT
CASSGDLDSLTDTQYF
>TRBV6-2/TRBV6-3|NA|TRBJ1-3|NA
TGTGCCAGCAGTTACACGACGACAGGCCAATACTCTGGAAACACCATATATTTT
CASSYTTTGQYSGNTIYF
>TRBV18|NA|TRBJ2-7|NA
TGTGCCAGCTCACCACGGGCAGCTTTCTCCTACGAGCAGTACTTC
CASSPRAAFSYEQYF
>TRBV27|once|TRBJ1-5|TRBD1
TGTGCCAGCAGTCTCACAGGGGGCGCGAGGTTTAGCAATCAGCCCCAGCATTTT
CASSLTGGARFSNQPQHF
>TRBV28|NA|TRBJ2-2|NA
TGTGCCAGCAGTTTATGGGTATTCCGCAGGGAAACCGGGGAGCTGTTTTTT
CASSLWVFRRETGELFF
>TRBV27|NA|TRBJ2-3|TRBD1
TGTGCCAGCAGTCCCGGGACAGGGCGCATTGGCGATACGCAGTATTTT
CASSPGTGRIGDTQYF
>TRBV2|once|TRBJ2-7|TRBD1
TGTGCCAGCAGCGGACAGGGGGCGGGCGAGCAGTACTTC
CASSGQGAGEQYF
>TRBV3-1/TRBV3-2|NA|TRBJ2-5|TRBD2
TGTGCCAGCAGCCAGTCCGGGACTACATTAGAGACCCAGTACTTC
CASSQSGTTLETQYF
>TRBV15|NA|TRBJ1-1|NA
TGTGCCACCAGCAGGGAACAGGGAATGAACACTGAAGCTTTCTTT
CATSREQGMNTEAFF
>TRBV7-3|NA|TRBJ2-3|TRBD2
TGTGCCAGCAGCGCCGAGAGCGGGAGCCATTCAACGCAGTATTTT
CASSAESGSHSTQYF
>TRBV7-2|NA|TRBJ2-7|TRBD2
TGTGCCAGCAGTTTGAGCGGGGGGGCCTCCTACGAGCAGTACTTC
CASSLSGGASYEQYF
>TRBV7-3|NA|TRBJ2-5|TRBD1
TGTGCCAGCAGCCCGACAGGGGGCCTTCAAGGGACCCAGTACTTC
CASSPTGGLQGTQYF
>TRBV5-6|NA|TRBJ2-5|TRBD1
TGTGCCAGCAGCTCCCGGGTCGGGACAGGGGTAGAGACCCAGTACTTC
CASSSRVGTGVETQYF
>TRBV5-1|NA|TRBJ1-1|TRBD1
TGCGCCAGCAGCTCGCACATAGGGACAGGGTTTCGGCAGAACACTGAAGCTTTCTTT
CASSSHIGTGFRQNTEAFF
>TRBV5-1|NA|TRBJ1-1|NA
TGCGCCAGCAGCTCGGGACTTCAGGAGGGTGAAGCTTTCTTT
CASSSGLQEGEAFF
>TRBV18|NA|TRBJ1-1|NA
TGTGCCAGCTCACCGGGCGGGGGGGGTACTGAAGCTTTCTTT
CASSPGGGGTEAFF
>TRBV19|NA|TRBJ1-2|TRBD1
TGTGCCAGTAGTGTACGCCGGGACAGGGCTTATGGCTACACCTTC
CASSVRRDRAYGYTF
>TRBV7-3|few|TRBJ2-3|TRBD2
TGTGCCAGCAGCCAATCTAGCGGGGGCACAGATACGCAGTATTTT
CASSQSSGGTDTQYF
>TRBV2|NA|TRBJ2-1|TRBD1
TGTGCCAGCAGTCAGGGGGTTTCCACCTACAATGAGCAGTTCTTC
CASSQGVSTYNEQFF
>TRBV5-1|NA|TRBJ1-4|TRBD1
TGCGCCAGCACTATAGGGGGCACACGTTCTAATGAAAAACTGTTTTTT
CASTIGGTRSNEKLFF
>TRBV5-6|few|TRBJ1-5|NA
TGTGCCAGCAGGGGTGCGGGTTATAGCAATCAGCCCCAGCATTTT
CASRGAGYSNQPQHF
>TRBV7-3|NA|TRBJ2-1|NA
TGTGCCAGCAGCTTAAGAGGGGGACCCTCGGGCTCCTACAATGAGCAGTTCTTC
CASSLRGGPSGSYNEQFF
>TRBV6-5|NA|TRBJ2-7|NA
TGTGCCAGCGCAGAAGGAGGACCCTACGAGCAGTACTTC
CASAEGGPYEQYF
>TRBV5-1|NA|TRBJ2-1|NA
TGCGCCAGCAGCTTGGCCTCTGAGATAAGTGAGCAGTTCTTC
CASSLASEISEQFF
>TRBV2|once|TRBJ2-6|NA
TGTGCTCAGGGTAGCTCTGGGGCCAACGTCCTGACTTTC
CAQGSSGANVLTF
>TRBV7-9|few|TRBJ1-3|TRBD1
TGTGCCAGCAGCACGGAAGGGGGCGTCGGTGGAAACACCATATATTTT
CASSTEGGVGGNTIYF
>TRBV5-4|NA|TRBJ2-7|NA
TGTGCCAGCAGCTCTACAGACAGGTCTGACGAGCAGTACTTC
CASSSTDRSDEQYF
>TRBV10-3|once|TRBJ2-3|TRBD2
TGTGCCATCAGTAGGCGGGGGGCGAGCACAGATACGCAGTATTTT
CAISRRGASTDTQYF
>TRBV7-8|NA|TRBJ2-5|NA
TGTGCCAGCAGCTTAGGGAGCGGGTGGGAGACCCAGTACTTC
CASSLGSGWETQYF
>TRBV3-1/TRBV3-2|few|TRBJ1-2|TRBD1
TGTGCCAGCAGCCTGGCAGGACAGGGCCATGGCTACACCTTC
CASSLAGQGHGYTF
>TRBV5-1|NA|TRBJ2-1|TRBD1
TGCGCCAGCAGCTTGACTGCTAGACAGGGGTCCGGCAATGAGCAGTTCTTC
CASSLTARQGSGNEQFF
>TRBV27|once|TRBJ2-5|NA
TGTGCCAGCAGCCCGACGGGACAAGAGACCCAGTACTTC
CASSPTGQETQYF
>TRBV19|NA|TRBJ1-5|TRBD1
TGTGCCAGCACTACTGGGACAGGCAATCAGCCCCAGCATTTT
CASTTGTGNQPQHF
>TRBV2|NA|TRBJ2-1|TRBD1
TGTGCCAGCACGCGGGACAGGATGGGCTTGAATGAGCAGTTCTTC
CASTRDRMGLNEQFF
>TRBV5-4|few|TRBJ1-3|NA
TGTGCCAGCAGCTTTCAGGGATCTACTGGAAACACCATATATTTT
CASSFQGSTGNTIYF
>TRBV7-9|NA|TRBJ2-2|NA
TGTGCCAGCAGCCGCAGGGGTATTTCGAACACCGGGGAGCTGTTTTTT
CASSRRGISNTGELFF
>TRBV3-1/TRBV3-2|NA|TRBJ1-2|NA
TGTGCCAGCAGCCAAGCTCATCAGGGAGGTGGCTACACCTTC
CASSQAHQGGGYTF
>TRBV7-9|NA|TRBJ2-1|NA
TGTGCCAGCAGCCCTTGGGCCTATGAGCAGTTCTTC
CASSPWAYEQFF
>TRBV4-1|NA|TRBJ2-5|NA
TGCGCCAGCAGTCCATCACAGGGAGTAGAGACCCAGTACTTC
CASSPSQGVETQYF
>TRBV23-1|NA|TRBJ1-5|TRBD1
TGCGCCAGCAGTCGTGACAGGGGTCGTCAGCCCCAGCATTTT
CASSRDRGRQPQHF
>TRBV2|NA|TRBJ1-2|TRBD1
TGTGCCAGTAGCTTCTCGGGACAGGGTGTGGACTACACCTTC
CASSFSGQGVDYTF
>TRBV25-1|once|TRBJ2-4|NA
TGTGCCAGCACCCCGGACAGCGCGCGGGTTCAGTACTTC
CASTPDSARVQYF
>TRBV28|NA|TRBJ1-5|NA
TGTGCCAGCAGCCCGGGAGCGGTGGATCAGCCCCAGCATTTT
CASSPGAVDQPQHF
>TRBV7-8|once|TRBJ2-5|NA
TGTGCCAGCAGCTCAGAAATTGGACTGACGCGTCCAGAGACCCAGTACTTC
CASSSEIGLTRPETQYF
>TRBV19|once|TRBJ1-6|TRBD1
TGTGCCAGTAGTATAGCCCCGGGACAGGGTAATTCACCCCTCCACTTT
CASSIAPGQGNSPLHF
>TRBV6-1|few|TRBJ2-7|NA
TGTGCCAGCAGTGAAATCGGCCAACTAGCCTACGAGCAGTACTTC
CASSEIGQLAYEQYF
>TRBV19|NA|TRBJ2-3|NA
TGTGCCAGTAGACCCGTGGGGGGTACAGATACGCAGTATTTT
CASRPVGGTDTQYF
>TRBV13|NA|TRBJ1-1|NA
TGTGCCAGCAGCTTAGGCGGGGGGAACACTGAAGCTTTCTTT
CASSLGGGNTEAFF
>TRBV5-6|NA|TRBJ1-1|NA
TGTGCCAGCAGCGGAACGGACAGTGGGAACACTGAAGCTTTCTTT
CASSGTDSGNTEAFF
>TRBV3-1/TRBV3-2|NA|TRBJ2-5|TRBD2
TGTGCCAGCAGCCTCCTCACACTAGCGGGTTATTTCAAGCATCAAGAGACCCAGTACTTC
CASSLLTLAGYFKHQETQYF
>TRBV5-5|NA|TRBJ1-2|TRBD1
TGTGCCAGCAGCGTTTTCGGGACAGGGGATGGCTACACCTTC
CASSVFGTGDGYTF
>TRBV7-7|NA|TRBJ2-1|TRBD2
TGTGCCAGCAGCATTAGCGGGGCGAGCTACAATGAGCAGTTCTTC
CASSISGASYNEQFF